Listed below are T cell receptor beta chains from one sample, sequenced in a study of blood T cell repertoires in COVID-19. Assay: immunoSEQ multiplex PCR; the TCRdb copy retains only in-frame clones and omits some. The data contain under 300,000 clones, approximately 80% of them seen just once; the ten biggest clones take up around 3.2%. Sequencing used peripheral blood. Receptors originate from an older woman with active or convalescent COVID-19. Each CDR3 is given with its conserved first and last residue. Each record gives: D gene, V gene, clone size, J gene, CDR3 DNA, CDR3 protein. A D gene is named only where the DNA matches it firmly. The listing skips clone size in some rows; elsewhere it reads once, few, many or a size class.

d_gene: .; v_gene: TRBV12-5; abundance: .; j_gene: TRBJ1-3; CDR3nt: TGTGCTAGTGGTTTGGTACTGGGAGGGAGTGGAAACACCATATATTTT; CDR3aa: CASGLVLGGSGNTIYF
d_gene: .; v_gene: TRBV6-1; abundance: few; j_gene: TRBJ1-1; CDR3nt: TGTGCCAGCAGTGAAGCTCTTGCGGGGACTGAAGCTTTCTTT; CDR3aa: CASSEALAGTEAFF
d_gene: .; v_gene: TRBV11-3; abundance: .; j_gene: TRBJ2-7; CDR3nt: TGTGCCAGCAGCTTAAGCCGTACTTCCGACGAGCAGTACTTC; CDR3aa: CASSLSRTSDEQYF
d_gene: .; v_gene: TRBV25-1; abundance: few; j_gene: TRBJ1-2; CDR3nt: TGTGCCAGCAGTGCTCCAGATAACTATGGCTACACCTTC; CDR3aa: CASSAPDNYGYTF
d_gene: .; v_gene: TRBV4-2; abundance: .; j_gene: TRBJ1-1; CDR3nt: TGTGCCAGCAGCCAAGAGGGGGGACACACTGAAGCTTTCTTT; CDR3aa: CASSQEGGHTEAFF
d_gene: .; v_gene: TRBV10-1; abundance: .; j_gene: TRBJ1-1; CDR3nt: TGCGCCAGCAGTGAGGACATTAGGATGAACACTGAAGCTTTCTTT; CDR3aa: CASSEDIRMNTEAFF
d_gene: .; v_gene: TRBV5-4; abundance: .; j_gene: TRBJ1-6; CDR3nt: TGTGCCAGCAGCGGGGGAGTTGTGGGGGCGACTAATTCACCCCTCCACTTT; CDR3aa: CASSGGVVGATNSPLHF
d_gene: TRBD1; v_gene: TRBV11-2; abundance: large; j_gene: TRBJ2-2; CDR3nt: TGTGCCAGCAGCTCAGGGACAGGGCGGAACACCGGGGAGCTGTTTTTT; CDR3aa: CASSSGTGRNTGELFF
d_gene: .; v_gene: TRBV6-5; abundance: .; j_gene: TRBJ1-2; CDR3nt: TGTGCCAGCAGTAACAGTTATGGCTACACCTTC; CDR3aa: CASSNSYGYTF
d_gene: TRBD1; v_gene: TRBV15; abundance: .; j_gene: TRBJ1-1; CDR3nt: TGTGCCACCAGCGGACAGGGGGCTGGCACTGAAGCTTTCTTT; CDR3aa: CATSGQGAGTEAFF
d_gene: .; v_gene: TRBV7-2; abundance: .; j_gene: TRBJ1-6; CDR3nt: TGTGCCAGCAGCTTAGGTATTCCACCCCTCCACTTT; CDR3aa: CASSLGIPPLHF
d_gene: .; v_gene: TRBV4-1; abundance: .; j_gene: TRBJ1-2; CDR3nt: TGCGCCAGCAGCCAAGGAGGGCAGGGGTTTATCTATGGCTACACCTTC; CDR3aa: CASSQGGQGFIYGYTF
d_gene: .; v_gene: TRBV2; abundance: .; j_gene: TRBJ1-2; CDR3nt: TGTGCCAGCAGAGAAGATCCGGGAAGAAGATACAGCTACACCTTC; CDR3aa: CASREDPGRRYSYTF
d_gene: TRBD1; v_gene: TRBV5-5; abundance: .; j_gene: TRBJ1-1; CDR3nt: TGTGCCAGCAGCTACAGGGGGCAACCTGAAGCTTTCTTT; CDR3aa: CASSYRGQPEAFF
d_gene: .; v_gene: TRBV30; abundance: .; j_gene: TRBJ2-7; CDR3nt: TGTGCCTGGAGGGACACCGGATTATACGAGCAGTACTTC; CDR3aa: CAWRDTGLYEQYF
d_gene: TRBD1; v_gene: TRBV19; abundance: .; j_gene: TRBJ2-7; CDR3nt: TGTGCCAGTAGCGGACAGGGAGGAAACTACGAGCAGTACTTC; CDR3aa: CASSGQGGNYEQYF
d_gene: TRBD1; v_gene: TRBV10-3; abundance: .; j_gene: TRBJ1-2; CDR3nt: TGTGCCATCAGTGAGGAGGGACAGTCATATGGCTACACCTTC; CDR3aa: CAISEEGQSYGYTF
d_gene: TRBD1; v_gene: TRBV9; abundance: .; j_gene: TRBJ2-6; CDR3nt: TGTGCCAGCAGCGCGACAGGGAGCTCTGGGGCCAACGTCCTGACTTTC; CDR3aa: CASSATGSSGANVLTF
d_gene: TRBD2; v_gene: TRBV6-6; abundance: .; j_gene: TRBJ2-5; CDR3nt: TGTGCCAGCAGTTCCTCAGCGGGGGGGGCGGAGACCCAGTACTTC; CDR3aa: CASSSSAGGAETQYF
d_gene: .; v_gene: TRBV30; abundance: .; j_gene: TRBJ1-5; CDR3nt: TGTGCCTGGAACAGGGATAGCAATCAGCCCCAGCATTTT; CDR3aa: CAWNRDSNQPQHF